This T cell receptor (beta chain) comes out of a study of T cell responses to AZD1222 COVID-19 vaccine. The ends lost 0 bases at V and 9 bases at J; junction bases unmatched: 6. The CDR3 sequence is 16 residues long. The germline gives CDR1 LGHNA, CDR2 YSLEER. Assay used: immunoSEQ multiplex PCR; TCRdb lists only in-frame clones, some missing. The repertoire holds about 170,000 clones, with approximately 90% as singletons. Points from the study as a whole: Spike-specific TCR breadth and depth grew following two AZD1222 doses. Baseline serology detected seropositivity in only a handful of AZD1222 recipients.

This clone was seen a single time. What it binds is not known. Second-dose groups at about 4 or about 12 weeks were pooled. The sequence was obtained from an adult who received the AZD1222 COVID-19 vaccine. Sequencing was performed on peripheral blood, taken 28 days after the second AZD1222 dose. The gene calls are TRBV4-3 and TRBJ1-6, with TRBD1 identical over 9 bases. CDR3 loop: CASSQDGTGRFSPLHF. CDR3 bases: TGCGCCAGCAGCCAAGATGGGACAGGGAGGTTTTCACCCCTCCACTTT.